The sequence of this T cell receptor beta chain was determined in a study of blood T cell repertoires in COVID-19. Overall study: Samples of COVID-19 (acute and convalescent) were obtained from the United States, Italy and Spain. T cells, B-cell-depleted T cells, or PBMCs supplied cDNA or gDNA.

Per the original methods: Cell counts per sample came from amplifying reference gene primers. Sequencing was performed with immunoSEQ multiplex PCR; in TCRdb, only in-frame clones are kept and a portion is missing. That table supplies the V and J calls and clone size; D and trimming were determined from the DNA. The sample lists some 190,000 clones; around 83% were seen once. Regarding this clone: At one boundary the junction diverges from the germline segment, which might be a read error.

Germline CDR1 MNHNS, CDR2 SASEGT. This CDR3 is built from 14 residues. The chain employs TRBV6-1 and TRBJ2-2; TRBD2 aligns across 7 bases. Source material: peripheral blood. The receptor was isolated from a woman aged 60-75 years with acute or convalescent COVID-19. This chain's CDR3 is CASSKAGLTGELFF. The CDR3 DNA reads TGTGCCAGCAGTAAAGCGGGACTTACCGGGGAGCTGTTTTTT.